The present T cell receptor beta chain was sequenced within a study of T cell repertoires in cytomegalovirus infection. Study findings and constraints: CMV-specific HLA-C-restricted TCR beta clonotypes dominated the ex vivo response. Totalled public TCR beta family frequency picked out people who carried CMV plus the relevant HLA.

Remarks on this clonotype: The antigen is unknown.

The CDR3 totals 17 residues. In germline, CDR1 is SGHVS, CDR2 FNYEAQ. Deletions cut 1 base from V and 0 bases from J, with 13 bases between. TCRdb fed the reads into MiXCR, producing one record per CDR3 protein. The table records hundreds of thousands of distinct CDR3 sequences, 20% to 30% of them present only once. The sequence was collected from a human donor in good health (CMV status not recorded). Some clones in this sample may be carry-over from other donors' samples. The chain carries TRBV7-6 and TRBJ2-1; no firm D call. The sample consisted of CD8+ T cells from PBMCs. CDR3 nucleotide sequence: TGTGCCAGCAGCTTAGAAGGTAAACTAAGCTCCTACAATGAGCAGTTCTTC. Its protein product is CASSLEGKLSSYNEQFF. The variable domain in full, with the rest retrieved from reference TRBV7-6 and TRBJ2-1, is GAGVSQSPRYKVTKRGQDVALRCDPISGHVSLYWYRQALGQGPEFLTYFNYEAQQDKSGLPNDRFSAERPEGSISTLTIQRTEQRDSAMYRCASSLEGKLSSYNEQFFGPGTRLTVL.